This TCR beta chain was obtained from a study of cytomegalovirus exposure and HLA in healthy donors. Study information: There were some 81 million unique TCRs (from HLA-typed donors) in an early data release. Broader study findings: Later analysis identified a missense DCLRE1C variant that was linked to TCR beta V- and J-gene trimming. Reports indicated that the classifier achieved high specificity and sensitivity in diagnosing cytomegalovirus status.

Primers for the PCR totalled 60 Vbeta and 13 Jbeta. TCRdb's copy holds only in-frame clones and misses some; the assay was immunoSEQ multiplex PCR. The sample has over 150,000 clones; around 77% are singletons. In the case of this clone: Its antigen is currently unknown.

Healthy bone marrow donors supplied every sample. The sample consisted of PBMCs. The TCR sequence derives from a woman aged 25 to 39 in good health and CMV-seronegative.

The CDR3 DNA is TGTGCCAGCAGTTTAGTCCGGGACTGGTCCTACGAGCAGTACTTC. Translation gives CASSLVRDWSYEQYF. The rearrangement joins TRBV28 to TRBJ2-7; D possibly corresponds to TRBD2 (6 bases). There are 15 residues in the CDR3. V was cut by 2 bases and J by 1 base, with 12 bases left in between. Per the germline V gene, CDR1 is MDHEN and CDR2 is SYDVKM.